The subject of this entry is one TCR beta chain. What it binds is unknown. The data belong to a study of shared clonotypes between healthy human individuals. Notes on the study in general: Only blood underwent sampling, and tissue repertoires likely differ.

The protocol was immunoSEQ multiplex PCR, while the TCRdb copy is restricted to in-frame clones and leaves out a portion. The top ten hold roughly 0.61% of the sample, which has about 990,000 clones, roughly 74% seen once. V shed 0 bases and J 11 bases; nucleotides not matched to a gene: 15. Germline V gene sequence: CDR1 MGHRA, CDR2 YSYEKL. The CDR3 is made up of 16 amino acids. The sequence was obtained from a man younger than 35 in good health. Some clones in this sample may be carry-over from other donors' samples. Sequenced input: memory CD4+ T cells from PBMCs. The subset denotes: CD45RA-negative fraction. The rearrangement joins TRBV4-1 to TRBJ1-1; 7 bases agree with TRBD1. The CDR3 DNA reads as TGCGCCAGCAGCCAAGATCGCGCCGCCCAGGGGGGTGCGGCTTTCTTT. The encoded protein is CASSQDRAAQGGAAFF.